A single sample is the source of the 8 T cell receptor beta chains below, sequenced in a study of naive and memory T cell subsets. Both TRBC1 and TRBC2 were covered by a beta constant-region primer of two equimolar oligonucleotides. Nested alpha and beta constant-region primers with the SP2 primer drove four PCR rounds on ligated cDNA. MiXCR, run by TCRdb on the UMI-ligation and nested PCR reads, gives a single entry per CDR3 protein. The sample records just over 80,000 distinct CDR3 sequences, roughly 9.2% being singletons. Sequencing was performed on naive CD8+ T cells from blood. The source is a human donor in good health.

This clonotype appeared a few times. This chain uses TRBV27 with TRBJ2-5; 12 bases are a match to TRBD2. Unmatched junction bases numbered 4, after V lost 5 bases and J lost 3 bases. This CDR3 contains 15 residues. Germline V gene data show CDR1 as MNHEY and CDR2 as SMNVEV (reference sequence). The CDR3 nucleotides read TGTGCCAGCAGTCCTCGGACTAGCGGGGAAGAGACCCAGTACTTC. Protein product: CASSPRTSGEETQYF.

This clonotype was observed many times. V usage is TRBV29-1 and J usage is TRBJ2-1; 8 nucleotides line up with TRBD2. The CDR3 consists of 14 residues. Germline loops: CDR1 SQVTM, CDR2 ANQGSEA. V gave up 0 bases and J gave up 7 bases; unmatched junction bases: 5. In DNA form, the CDR3 reads TGCAGCGTTGAAGACCCGGGACTAGGGAATGAGCAGTTCTTC. It codes for CSVEDPGLGNEQFF.

In its sample, this clonotype was seen many times. This chain joins TRBV5-4 and TRBJ1-2; D unresolved. The CDR3 spans 13 residues. Trimming left V 0 bases short and J 6 bases short, with 9 bases between. Germline V CDR1 and CDR2: SGHNT, YYREEE (reference sequence). The CDR3 spells CASSLVSGNGYTF. The CDR3 nucleotides are TGTGCCAGCAGCTTGGTCAGTGGGAATGGCTACACCTTC. Using reference TRBV5-4 and TRBJ1-2 for the parts outside the CDR3, the full variable domain is ETGVTQSPTHLIKTRGQQVTLRCSSQSGHNTVSWYQQALGQGPQFIFQYYREEENGRGNFPPRFSGLQFPNYSSELNVNALELDDSALYLCASSLVSGNGYTFGSGTRLTVV.

V gene TRBV2 combines with J gene TRBJ2-7; no firm D call. CDR1 is SNHLY, CDR2 FYNNEI, per germline. There are 11 residues in the CDR3. V was cut by 3 bases and J by 2 bases, with 2 bases left in between. The DNA for the CDR3 is TGTGCCAGCAGTGATGCCTACGAGCAGTACTTC. Its protein product is CASSDAYEQYF.

This clonotype was seen ten or more times. The chain couples TRBV27 to TRBJ2-4, with 7 bases aligning to TRBD2. Germline V gene lookup returns CDR1 MNHEY and CDR2 SMNVEV (reference sequence). Trimming removed 5 bases from V and 9 bases from J; junction bases left unmatched: 16. The CDR3 spans 16 residues. CDR3 amino acids: CASSPQEGPWEGIQYF. The CDR3 nucleotides read TGTGCCAGCAGTCCCCAAGAGGGGCCCTGGGAGGGCATTCAGTACTTC.

This clonotype was detected many times. Here the CDR3 reads CASSVFGSPTDTQYF. CDR3 DNA sequence: TGTGCCAGCAGCGTGTTCGGGTCCCCGACAGATACGCAGTATTTT. This chain links TRBV9 with TRBJ2-3; no clear D. Germline V gene sequence: CDR1 SGDLS, CDR2 YYNGEE. V shed 2 bases and J shed 3 bases, with 13 bases lying between them. The CDR3 has 15 amino acids.

This clonotype was detected ten times or more. The chain employs TRBV9 and TRBJ2-2; unclear D gene. Deletions cut 0 bases from V and 5 bases from J, with 5 bases between. Germline CDR1 is SGDLS and CDR2 is YYNGEE. CDR3 length: 13 residues. CDR3 sequence: CASSVGRTGELFF. The CDR3 nucleotides read TGTGCCAGCAGCGTAGGTAGGACCGGGGAGCTGTTTTTT.

This clonotype occurred a few times. The rearrangement joins TRBV5-1 to TRBJ1-1, with a tentative D call TRBD1 (5 bases). The CDR3 is 17 residues long. Germline lookup yields CDR1 SGHRS and CDR2 YFSETQ. The V and J ends lost 0 bases and 0 bases respectively, with 15 bases between them. CDR3 coding DNA: TGCGCCAGCAGCTTGGCCGGGGCAGGGCAAATGAACACTGAAGCTTTCTTT. Amino acids: CASSLAGAGQMNTEAFF. The entire variable domain, with the rest obtained from reference TRBV5-1 and TRBJ1-1, is as follows: KAGVTQTPRYLIKTRGQQVTLSCSPISGHRSVSWYQQTPGQGLQFLFEYFSETQRNKGNFPGRFSGRQFSNSRSEMNVSTLELGDSALYLCASSLAGAGQMNTEAFFGQGTRLTVV.